A selection of T cell receptor beta chains follows, all from one sample in a study of shared clonotypes between healthy human individuals. Assay: immunoSEQ multiplex PCR; the TCRdb copy retains only in-frame clones and omits some. The sample shows roughly 760,000 clones, around 72% of them seen only once. Sequenced sample: memory CD4+ T cells sorted from blood. The receptors shown here come from a young woman in good health. CDR3s include the opening cysteine and the closing phenylalanine or tryptophan.

V gene: TRBV7-3
J gene: TRBJ2-5
CDR3 protein: CASSLTQRETQYF

V gene: TRBV6-1
J gene: TRBJ1-1
CDR3 protein: CASSEIDRMNTEAFF

V gene: TRBV7-2
J gene: TRBJ2-4
CDR3 protein: CASSLGQAKNIQYF

V gene: TRBV6-1
J gene: TRBJ2-7
CDR3 protein: CASTTGQRSYEQYF

V gene: TRBV2
J gene: TRBJ1-1
CDR3 protein: CASKAAIEAFF

V gene: TRBV5-1
J gene: TRBJ2-7
CDR3 protein: CASRQNRGGDEQYF

V gene: TRBV5-4
J gene: TRBJ1-1
CDR3 protein: CASSAPSGMNTEAFF

V gene: TRBV2
J gene: TRBJ2-1
CDR3 protein: CASSEDGGDSYNEQFF

V gene: TRBV13
J gene: TRBJ2-2
CDR3 protein: CASSFGVNTGELFF

V gene: TRBV29-1
J gene: TRBJ1-2
CDR3 protein: CSVEQLTNYGYTF

V gene: TRBV19
J gene: TRBJ1-5
CDR3 protein: CASSVLDGSNQPQHF

V gene: TRBV6-5
J gene: TRBJ2-7
CDR3 protein: CASSKTGDYEQYF

V gene: TRBV6-6
J gene: TRBJ2-3
CDR3 protein: CASSYWQGGDTQYF

V gene: TRBV7-6
J gene: TRBJ2-1
CDR3 protein: CASSLQHSGLAGAEQFF

V gene: TRBV15
J gene: TRBJ1-1
CDR3 protein: CATSRERRGTEAFF

V gene: TRBV7-6
J gene: TRBJ2-5
CDR3 protein: CASSLEGAPRETQYF

V gene: TRBV9
J gene: TRBJ1-3
CDR3 protein: CASSVGGTFSGNTIYF

V gene: TRBV5-1
J gene: TRBJ2-2
CDR3 protein: CASSSSRTGGTVGELFF